Shown below are 30 T cell receptor beta chains from a single sample sequenced in a study of blood T cell repertoires in COVID-19. Measured with immunoSEQ multiplex PCR; TCRdb has only the in-frame clones, and not every one. The table lists roughly 26,000 clones, roughly 84% of them singletons. Sequencing was carried out using peripheral blood. The receptors here all came from a human donor in a cohort sampled during active COVID-19.

The chain combines TRBV3-1 (or the pseudogene TRBV3-2) with TRBJ1-5; D unclear. Looked up from germline, CDR1 is LGHDT and CDR2 is YNNKEL (reference sequence). V lost 1 base to trimming and J lost 0 bases, with 10 bases between them. CDR3 length: 16 residues. The DNA for the CDR3 is TGTGCCAGCAGCCAAGGAGTGTCTTATAGCAATCAGCCCCAGCATTTT. Protein sequence: CASSQGVSYSNQPQHF.

This clone was seen a single time. The chain carries TRBV4-3 and TRBJ1-4; tentatively, D is TRBD1 (6 bases). This CDR3 region has 17 residues. Germline V gene data show CDR1 as LGHNA and CDR2 as YSLEER. The ends were cut back, 5 bases at V and 4 bases at J, with 20 bases in the middle. The CDR3 nucleotides read TGCGCCAGCAGCGGGGACACCAAAACCGAGATTAATGAAAAACTGTTTTTT. This gives the protein CASSGDTKTEINEKLFF.

This chain joins TRBV30 and TRBJ2-1; TRBD2 aligns across 8 bases. Germline V gene data show CDR1 as GTSNPN and CDR2 as SVGIG (reference sequence). The J segment lost 0 bases and the V segment lost 2 bases, leaving 6 bases of the junction unmatched. The CDR3 length is 16 residues. The CDR3 loop is CAWSWAGGASYNEQFF. CDR3 nucleotide sequence: TGTGCCTGGAGTTGGGCGGGAGGCGCCTCCTACAATGAGCAGTTCTTC.

This clone was counted once. The chain carries TRBV19 and TRBJ2-5; 7 nucleotides line up with TRBD1. The CDR3 is 15 residues long. V gave up 7 bases and J gave up 7 bases; unmatched junction bases: 15. CDR1 is LNHDA and CDR2 is SQIVND in the germline V gene (reference sequence). Here the CDR3 reads CASNSGQSLRGTQYF. For the CDR3, the DNA is TGTGCCAGTAACTCGGGACAGAGCCTTCGTGGGACCCAGTACTTC.

The count of this clone is one. Here the CDR3 DNA reads TGTGCCAGCAGCCGTGGGACTTTTCGGAGGGCCGGAGAGACCCAGTACTTC. Amino acids: CASSRGTFRRAGETQYF. The chain combines TRBV14 with TRBJ2-5, with D possibly matching TRBD2 (6 bases). The CDR3 is made up of 17 amino acids. The V gene's germline CDR1 is SGHDN and CDR2 FVKESK. The germline V and J ends were trimmed by 4 bases and 4 bases, with 22 bases remaining between them.

This chain connects TRBV6-6 to TRBJ2-5; D is perhaps TRBD1 (6 bases). Trimming shortened V by 7 bases and J by 5 bases, and 11 bases separated the two germline ends. The CDR3 runs to 12 residues. Per germline, CDR1 MNHNY and CDR2 SVGAGI (reference sequence). The CDR3 DNA reads TGTGCCAGCAACAAAGACAGGGAGACCCAGTACTTC. Amino acid sequence: CASNKDRETQYF.

The J gene is TRBJ2-7, the V gene TRBV3-1 (or the pseudogene TRBV3-2); TRBD2 is a possible D gene (6 bases). CDR1 and CDR2 (germline): LGHDT, YNNKEL (reference sequence). V lost 4 bases to trimming and J lost 0 bases, with 16 bases between them. The CDR3 runs to 16 residues. CDR3: CASSPSPGRDSYEQYF. The CDR3 DNA follows: TGTGCCAGCAGCCCCAGCCCAGGGCGGGACTCCTACGAGCAGTACTTC.

The CDR3 sequence is CASSLGASGTYEQYF. DNA of the CDR3: TGTGCCAGCAGCTTAGGGGCTAGCGGGACCTACGAGCAGTACTTC. The chain uses TRBV7-2 and TRBJ2-7; 9 nucleotides match TRBD2. The length of the CDR3 is 15 residues. The trim removed 1 base at V and 2 bases at J, leaving 3 bases unmatched. The germline gives CDR1 SGHTA, CDR2 FQGNSA.

The V gene is TRBV27, the J gene TRBJ2-3, with D perhaps TRBD1 (7 bases). V lost 5 bases and J lost 7, with 22 bases in between. Germline-derived CDR1 and CDR2 are MNHEY and SMNVEV (reference sequence). The CDR3 consists of 16 residues. The CDR3: CASSLRRQGGIHTQYF. As DNA, the CDR3 is TGTGCCAGCAGTCTACGGCGACAGGGAGGAATCCATACGCAGTATTTT.

The chain links TRBV19 to TRBJ2-7; 8 bases are shared with TRBD1. This CDR3 contains 12 residues. The trim removed 5 bases at V and 4 bases at J, leaving 1 base unmatched. CDR1 is LNHDA and CDR2 is SQIVND in the germline V gene (reference sequence). Here the CDR3 DNA reads TGTGCCAGTAGTGGACAGGGTTACGAGCAGTACTTC. This sequence encodes CASSGQGYEQYF. Supplemented by reference TRBV19 and TRBJ2-7, the full variable domain reads DGGITQSPKYLFRKEGQNVTLSCEQNLNHDAMYWYRQDPGQGLRLIYYSQIVNDFQKGDIAEGYSVSREKKESFPLTVTSAQKNPTAFYLCASSGQGYEQYFGPGTRLTVT.

The chain joins TRBV5-1 to TRBJ1-6, with 7 positions matching TRBD1. V dropped 4 bases and J dropped 6; count of bases not matched to a gene: 10. The CDR3 is 16 amino acids. Germline-derived CDR1 and CDR2 are SGHRS and YFSETQ. CDR3 residues: CASSTQGGRTNSPLHF. The CDR3 nucleotides are TGCGCCAGCAGCACCCAGGGGGGCAGGACTAATTCACCCCTCCACTTT.

This clone was observed a few times. This CDR3 is CASSPPDSRTGELFF. CDR3 DNA sequence: TGTGCCAGCAGTCCGCCGGACAGTAGGACCGGGGAGCTGTTTTTT. V is TRBV27 and J is TRBJ2-2, with D maybe TRBD1 (6 bases). Germline V gene data show CDR1 as MNHEY and CDR2 as SMNVEV (reference sequence). V lost 5 bases and J lost 5, with 15 bases in between. The CDR3 is 15 residues long.

V usage is TRBV19 and J usage is TRBJ2-1; 8 nucleotides align to TRBD2. The V segment lost 2 bases and the J segment 6 bases; nucleotides outside the gene matches: 6. The CDR3 consists of 15 residues. Germline CDR1 is LNHDA and CDR2 is SQIVND (reference sequence). The CDR3 DNA reads TGTGCCAGTAGTATATTTTCGGGGGGGGGCAATGAGCAGTTCTTC. Residues: CASSIFSGGGNEQFF.

The chain couples TRBV3-1 (or the pseudogene TRBV3-2) to TRBJ2-7; 10 nucleotides match TRBD2. Losses at the gene ends were 1 base for V and 1 base for J; bases not matched to a gene: 4. Germline CDR1 and CDR2: LGHDT and YNNKEL (reference sequence). The CDR3 has 16 residues. In nucleotides, the CDR3 is TGTGCCAGCAGCCAAGGTAGACTAGCGGGTTCCTACGAGCAGTACTTC. As protein: CASSQGRLAGSYEQYF.

The rearrangement links TRBV7-3 to TRBJ2-3, with D perhaps matching TRBD2 (5 bases). This CDR3 has 14 residues. CDR1 SGHTA and CDR2 FQGTGA come from the germline V gene. V was trimmed by 2 bases and J by 2 bases, leaving 8 bases between them. CDR3 residues: CASSLGAATDTQYF. CDR3 coding DNA: TGTGCCAGCAGCTTAGGAGCGGCCACAGATACGCAGTATTTT.

The rearrangement uses TRBV19 and TRBJ2-7, with 9 bases matching TRBD1. Per the germline V gene, CDR1 is LNHDA and CDR2 is SQIVND (reference sequence). Losses at the gene ends were 6 bases for V and 1 base for J; bases not matched to a gene: 4. This CDR3 has 14 amino acids. The CDR3 sequence: CASSRDRESYEQYF. In DNA, the CDR3 is TGTGCCAGTAGCAGGGACAGGGAGTCCTACGAGCAGTACTTC. Variable domain in full (rest from reference TRBV19 and TRBJ2-7): DGGITQSPKYLFRKEGQNVTLSCEQNLNHDAMYWYRQDPGQGLRLIYYSQIVNDFQKGDIAEGYSVSREKKESFPLTVTSAQKNPTAFYLCASSRDRESYEQYFGPGTRLTVT.

The chain links TRBV28 to TRBJ2-2, with TRBD1 identical over 11 bases. Germline values: CDR1 MDHEN, CDR2 SYDVKM. This CDR3 comprises 14 residues. V shed 10 bases, J shed 5 bases, and the junction held 6 bases outside the gene matches. CDR3 sequence: CATSGQGGTGELFF. CDR3 coding DNA: TGTGCCACCTCGGGACAGGGGGGAACCGGGGAGCTGTTTTTT.

V gene TRBV11-2 combines with J gene TRBJ2-3, with TRBD2 matching 10 bases. This CDR3 has 16 amino acids. The V segment lost 1 base and the J segment 2 bases; nucleotides outside the gene matches: 3. In germline, CDR1 is SGHAT, CDR2 FQNNGV. CDR3 in amino acids: CASSLGLAGATDTQYF. As DNA, the CDR3 is TGTGCCAGCAGCTTAGGGCTAGCGGGAGCCACAGATACGCAGTATTTT.

The rearrangement joins TRBV4-1 to TRBJ1-4, with D hard to call. Trimming removed 3 bases at V and 3 bases at J, with 11 bases between. This CDR3 spans 15 amino acids. Germline lookup yields CDR1 MGHRA and CDR2 YSYEKL. The CDR3 nucleotides are TGCGCCAGCAGCCATGGAGTGGAACCTAATGAAAAACTGTTTTTT. This gives the protein CASSHGVEPNEKLFF.

This clone was found once. The J gene is TRBJ2-7, the V gene TRBV7-2; 10 bases fit TRBD2. CDR1 SGHTA and CDR2 FQGNSA come from the germline V gene. Trimming at V came to 3 bases and at J to 3 bases, leaving 14 bases not matched to a gene. The CDR3 sequence is 18 residues long. This CDR3 reads CASSFAASGSGAGYEQYF. As DNA, the CDR3 is TGTGCCAGCAGCTTCGCGGCTAGCGGGAGTGGGGCTGGCTACGAGCAGTACTTC.

The genes are TRBV4-2 and TRBJ2-2; 11 bases fit TRBD2. The CDR3 has 21 amino acids. Germline V gene data show CDR1 as LGHNA and CDR2 as YNFKEQ. V gave up 0 bases and J gave up 4 bases; unmatched junction bases: 16. This chain's CDR3 is CASSQDVGLAGGWRGTGELFF. The CDR3 DNA follows: TGTGCCAGCAGCCAAGACGTCGGGCTAGCGGGGGGCTGGAGGGGCACCGGGGAGCTGTTTTTT.

V is TRBV28 and J is TRBJ1-2, with 10 bases that match TRBD1. The CDR3 consists of 18 residues. CDR1 and CDR2 from the germline V gene are MDHEN and SYDVKM. Trimming removed 3 bases from V and 0 bases from J; junction bases left unmatched: 10. CDR3 sequence: CASSFDDRGRLANYGYTF. Here the CDR3 DNA reads TGTGCCAGCAGTTTTGACGACAGGGGGCGACTTGCTAACTATGGCTACACCTTC.

The CDR3 spells CASSLALRDTQYF. In DNA form, the CDR3 reads TGCGCCAGCAGCTTGGCCTTGAGGGATACGCAGTATTTT. The chain employs TRBV5-1 and TRBJ2-3; D remains ambiguous. The CDR3 is 13 residues long. Germline values: CDR1 SGHRS, CDR2 YFSETQ. Trimming took off 0 bases at V and 6 bases at J, with 8 bases between the two ends. Drawing the rest from reference TRBV5-1 and TRBJ2-3, the complete variable domain is KAGVTQTPRYLIKTRGQQVTLSCSPISGHRSVSWYQQTPGQGLQFLFEYFSETQRNKGNFPGRFSGRQFSNSRSEMNVSTLELGDSALYLCASSLALRDTQYFGPGTRLTVL.

This chain connects TRBV29-1 to TRBJ1-1, with 11 bases identical to TRBD1. Trimming cost V 7 bases and J 5 bases; bases outside gene matches: 12. The CDR3 spans 15 residues. Germline CDR1 SQVTM, CDR2 ANQGSEA. The CDR3 protein is CSGINRDRGVTEAFF. DNA of the CDR3: TGCAGCGGTATAAACCGGGACAGGGGGGTTACTGAAGCTTTCTTT.

The V gene is TRBV5-1, the J gene TRBJ2-2, with D perhaps TRBD1 (8 bases). Germline V lookup: CDR1 SGHRS, CDR2 YFSETQ. The CDR3 runs to 15 residues. V was trimmed by 5 bases and J by 5 bases, leaving 16 bases between them. CDR3 protein: CASSSGQGGTGELFF. CDR3 DNA: TGCGCCAGCAGTTCTGGACAGGGAGGGACCGGGGAGCTGTTTTTT. The full variable domain, in which reference TRBV5-1 and TRBJ2-2 provide the parts outside the CDR3, is KAGVTQTPRYLIKTRGQQVTLSCSPISGHRSVSWYQQTPGQGLQFLFEYFSETQRNKGNFPGRFSGRQFSNSRSEMNVSTLELGDSALYLCASSSGQGGTGELFFGEGSRLTVL.

The chain is built from TRBV19 and TRBJ1-6; 7 bases map to TRBD1. The germline V gene has CDR1 LNHDA and CDR2 SQIVND (reference sequence). The CDR3 spans 15 residues. After removal of 4 bases from V and 6 bases from J, the junction contained 6 bases not matched to a gene. The CDR3 here is CASSTPDRVNSPLHF. The CDR3 coding sequence is TGTGCCAGTAGTACCCCTGACAGGGTTAATTCACCCCTCCACTTT.

The gene calls are TRBV7-3 and TRBJ2-1; 9 nucleotides agree with TRBD1. Germline CDR1 is SGHTA and CDR2 is FQGTGA. Trimming took 4 bases from V and 0 from J; bases not matched to a gene: 4. This CDR3 has 16 residues. The CDR3 nucleotides read TGTGCCAGCAGCTCACAGGGGGCAGGCTCCTACAATGAGCAGTTCTTC. Its protein is CASSSQGAGSYNEQFF.

The rearrangement uses TRBV4-3 and TRBJ1-4, with D possibly TRBD1 on 6 matching bases. Germline loops: CDR1 LGHNA, CDR2 YSLEER. Trimming removed 0 bases at V and 5 bases at J, with 13 bases between. This CDR3 is built from 16 residues. The DNA for the CDR3 is TGCGCCAGCAGCCAAGAGGATACGGACAGCAATGAAAAACTGTTTTTT. Protein product: CASSQEDTDSNEKLFF.

This chain links TRBV5-6 with TRBJ1-5, with D maybe TRBD1 (5 bases). This CDR3 region has 13 residues. The germline gives CDR1 SGHDT, CDR2 YYEEEE. The V end lost 4 bases, the J end lost 4 bases, and 9 bases lay between the germline ends. The CDR3 DNA is TGTGCCAGCAGCAAGACAGCAAATCAGCCCCAGCATTTT. Translated: CASSKTANQPQHF.

This clone was counted only a few times. The genes are TRBV7-3 and TRBJ2-6; maybe TRBD2 (6 bases). This CDR3 spans 19 amino acids. Germline V CDR1 and CDR2: SGHTA, FQGTGA. V shed 4 bases and J shed 0 bases, with 19 bases lying between them. Here the CDR3 reads CASSSTPGLSSSGANVLTF. CDR3 DNA sequence: TGTGCCAGCAGCTCCACACCGGGACTTTCGTCCTCTGGGGCCAACGTCCTGACTTTC.